This TCR beta chain came from a study of blood T cell repertoires in COVID-19. TCRdb's table, derived via immunoSEQ multiplex PCR, lists solely in-frame clones and lacks some. The sample lists 53,000 or so clones, roughly 84% occurring once. The V end lost 1 base, the J end lost 1 base, and 10 bases lay between the germline ends. CDR3 length: 14 residues. The germline CDR1 and CDR2 sequences are SQVTM and ANQGSEA. Sequencing input: peripheral blood. The TCR was taken from a man between 65 and 80 years old with active COVID-19. The chain carries TRBV29-1 and TRBJ2-5; no definite D call. CDR3 DNA: TGCAGCGTTGAAGTGCCACGACTCCAAGAGACCCAGTACTTC. It codes for CSVEVPRLQETQYF.